A selection of T cell receptor beta chains follows, all from one sample in a study of blood T cell repertoires in COVID-19. Measured with immunoSEQ multiplex PCR; TCRdb has only the in-frame clones, and not every one. The table has 300,000 or so clones, around 90% seen once. Sequencing was done on a sample of peripheral blood. These receptors were taken from a middle-aged woman with acute or convalescent COVID-19. CDR3s include the opening cysteine and the closing phenylalanine or tryptophan. A D gene is named only where the DNA matches it firmly. The size entry is marked missing in some rows and otherwise reads once, few, many or a size class.

clone_size	d_call	v_call	j_call	cdr3_nt	cdr3_aa
NA	TRBD1	TRBV5-8	TRBJ2-1	TGTGCCAGCAGCTTGGTAGCCGACAGGGGGCTAAGGAATGAGCAGTTCTTC	CASSLVADRGLRNEQFF
NA	NA	TRBV5-6	TRBJ1-2	TGTGCCAGCAACCTAGGACAGAACTATGGCTACACCTTC	CASNLGQNYGYTF
NA	TRBD2	TRBV24-1	TRBJ2-1	TGTGCCACCAGTGATCATAAGCGGGGTGGAAGGTATGAGCAGTTCTTC	CATSDHKRGGRYEQFF
NA	NA	TRBV5-5	TRBJ1-2	TGTGCCAGCAGCTTGGCGGGGGGTTCTAACTATGGCTACACCTTC	CASSLAGGSNYGYTF
once	NA	TRBV6-2/TRBV6-3	TRBJ2-2	TGTGCCAGCAGCCAGACACATTTGCGTAACGGGGAGCTGTTTTTT	CASSQTHLRNGELFF
NA	NA	TRBV14	TRBJ1-2	TGTGCCAGCAGCCAGATAGATCAGGGCTGGGGCTACACCTTC	CASSQIDQGWGYTF
NA	NA	TRBV5-1	TRBJ2-1	TGCGCCAGTCAACACCCGGGACTCCGGAGAGATGAGCAGTTCTTC	CASQHPGLRRDEQFF
NA	NA	TRBV5-5	TRBJ2-5	TGTGCCAGCAGCTTGTCGGCGGGACAGATAAAGGAGACCCAGTACTTC	CASSLSAGQIKETQYF
NA	TRBD1	TRBV2	TRBJ1-3	TGTGCCAGCAGTGAATCAGGGGGCGCAAAAATGGACACCATATATTTT	CASSESGGAKMDTIYF
NA	NA	TRBV5-8	TRBJ1-1	TGTGCCAGCAGCCAGCTCTCCGGGAGGTGGAACACTGAAGCTTTCTTT	CASSQLSGRWNTEAFF
NA	NA	TRBV19	TRBJ1-5	TGTGCCAGTAGTCCCAGGGACAATCAGCCCCAGCATTTT	CASSPRDNQPQHF
NA	NA	TRBV21-1	TRBJ2-1	TGTGCCAGCAGCAAAGGGACAGGCAGATTCGAGCAGTTCTTC	CASSKGTGRFEQFF
once	NA	TRBV10-1	TRBJ1-4	TGCGCCAATCGTATCAGGGTAACTAATGAAAAACTGTTTTTT	CANRIRVTNEKLFF
NA	NA	TRBV19	TRBJ1-1	TGTGCCAGTAGTATGATCGGTGTCCGCTGGAGCACTGAAGCTTTCTTT	CASSMIGVRWSTEAFF
NA	TRBD1	TRBV6-5	TRBJ1-5	TGTGCCAGCAGCATCGGACAGGGGGCCTATCAGCCCCAGCATTTT	CASSIGQGAYQPQHF
NA	TRBD1	TRBV18	TRBJ1-4	TGTGCCAGCTCACAGAAGGACAGGGGACGCGAAAAACTGTTTTTT	CASSQKDRGREKLFF
NA	TRBD2	TRBV5-1	TRBJ2-5	TGCGCCAGCAGCGCGTTAGCGGGGTTGCAAGAGACCCAGTACTTC	CASSALAGLQETQYF
NA	NA	TRBV4-1	TRBJ2-1	TGCGCCAGCAGCCAAGATTTAGGCAGGGGATCCTACAATGAGCAGTTCTTC	CASSQDLGRGSYNEQFF
NA	NA	TRBV30	TRBJ2-1	TGTGCCTGGAGTGTTTCTAGCAATGAGCAGTTCTTC	CAWSVSSNEQFF
NA	NA	TRBV2	TRBJ2-2	TGTGCCAGCAGCCCAACAGGCGAAGGGGAGCTGTTTTTT	CASSPTGEGELFF
NA	TRBD2	TRBV10-3	TRBJ2-1	TGTGCCATCAAGGCAGTCGGTAGCGGGGGCCTCCCGAGCTCCTACAATGAGCAGTTCTTC	CAIKAVGSGGLPSSYNEQFF
few	NA	TRBV5-1	TRBJ1-1	TGCGCCAGCAGCTTGCGAACAGGTCCTGAAGCTTTCTTT	CASSLRTGPEAFF
NA	NA	TRBV15	TRBJ1-1	TGTGCCACCAGCAGATTAGGGGCTCAAGCTTTCTTT	CATSRLGAQAFF
NA	NA	TRBV9	TRBJ1-6	TGTGCCAGCAGCGTCTCGGGGAATTTCAATTCACCCCTCCACTTT	CASSVSGNFNSPLHF
NA	TRBD1	TRBV3-1/TRBV3-2	TRBJ1-2	TGTGCCAGCAGCCAAGGGGGCAGGGGGCGTCTTGGCTACACCTTC	CASSQGGRGRLGYTF
NA	TRBD1	TRBV7-9	TRBJ1-1	TGTGCCAGCAGCTTTGAGGGGGCGCTCACTGAAGCTTTCTTT	CASSFEGALTEAFF
NA	TRBD1	TRBV25-1	TRBJ1-1	TGTGCCACCAGCCGGGACAGGGGGTTCACTGAAGCTTTCTTT	CATSRDRGFTEAFF
once	TRBD1	TRBV7-9	TRBJ1-2	TGTGCCAGCAGCCACGGGACAGGGCTGACTGGCTACACCTTC	CASSHGTGLTGYTF
NA	TRBD1	TRBV2	TRBJ1-5	TGTGCCAGCAACAGGGGGGGACGCAATCAGCCCCAGCATTTT	CASNRGGRNQPQHF
NA	TRBD1	TRBV5-6	TRBJ1-4	TGTGCCAGCAGCGATGGGACAGGATTTAATGAAAAACTGTTTTTT	CASSDGTGFNEKLFF
NA	TRBD1	TRBV10-3	TRBJ1-3	TGTGCCATCAGGTTGGGACAGGCGATTGGAAACACCATATATTTT	CAIRLGQAIGNTIYF
NA	NA	TRBV11-3	TRBJ2-1	TGTGCCAGCAGCTTAGGGGCCGTCGGGGGTGAGCAGTTCTTC	CASSLGAVGGEQFF
NA	TRBD1	TRBV7-8	TRBJ2-3	TGTGCCAGCAGAGACAGGGTGGCAGATACGCAGTATTTT	CASRDRVADTQYF
NA	TRBD1	TRBV5-6	TRBJ1-2	TGTGCCAGCAGCTCCGACAGGGGGGTGAACTATGGCTACACCTTC	CASSSDRGVNYGYTF
NA	NA	TRBV6-1	TRBJ1-1	TGTGCCAGCAGTGAGGTCAGGGGCGCTGAAGCTTTCTTT	CASSEVRGAEAFF
NA	TRBD1	TRBV18	TRBJ1-2	TGTGCCAGCTCACCAGGTGGACAGGGCGATGGCTACACCTTC	CASSPGGQGDGYTF
once	TRBD2	TRBV7-2	TRBJ2-3	TGTGCCAGCAGCTTAGTGCTGCGGGGGGGCCGCCCAGATACGCAGTATTTT	CASSLVLRGGRPDTQYF
NA	NA	TRBV11-2	TRBJ2-2	TGTGCCAGCAGCCTGACAGACACCGGGGAGCTGTTTTTT	CASSLTDTGELFF
many	TRBD2	TRBV19	TRBJ2-3	TGTGCCACCACGGGGCGGGGGAGCACAGATACGCAGTATTTT	CATTGRGSTDTQYF
NA	TRBD2	TRBV5-1	TRBJ2-3	TGCGCCAGCAGCTTGGCGGGTAGCGGGGAAGAAGATACGCAGTATTTT	CASSLAGSGEEDTQYF
NA	NA	TRBV11-3	TRBJ2-5	TGTGCCAGCAGCTTAGGCAGGGCCTTCCAAGAGACCCAGTACTTC	CASSLGRAFQETQYF
NA	TRBD2	TRBV3-1/TRBV3-2	TRBJ2-4	TGTGCCAGCAGCCAAGAAGCGGGGGGAACTTACATTCAGTACTTC	CASSQEAGGTYIQYF
NA	TRBD2	TRBV6-4	TRBJ2-3	TGTGCCAGCAGTGAGAGCTTAGCGGGGGGCCTCACAGATACGCAGTATTTT	CASSESLAGGLTDTQYF
NA	NA	TRBV15	TRBJ1-1	TGTGCCACCAGCAGAGATAGTGACACTGAAGCTTTCTTT	CATSRDSDTEAFF
NA	TRBD2	TRBV4-1	TRBJ2-3	TGCGCCAGCAGCCACCCCGGGGGACTAGCAGGAGATACGCAGTATTTT	CASSHPGGLAGDTQYF
NA	NA	TRBV9	TRBJ1-1	TGTGCCAGCAGTGGCGACGGGGAGGACACTGAAGCTTTCTTT	CASSGDGEDTEAFF
NA	NA	TRBV20-1	TRBJ2-5	TGCAGTGCTAGAGACAAAGAGACCCAGTACTTC	CSARDKETQYF
NA	NA	TRBV10-1	TRBJ2-3	TGCGCCAGCAGTGAAGTGGGGACTAGCACAGATACGCAGTATTTT	CASSEVGTSTDTQYF
NA	NA	TRBV5-4	TRBJ2-2	TGTGCCAGCAGCGGGGCCCCCGGTTACACCGGGGAGCTGTTTTTT	CASSGAPGYTGELFF
NA	TRBD1	TRBV9	TRBJ1-5	TGTGCCAGCAGCGTAGGGGCAGGGGGTAGAAATCAGCCCCAGCATTTT	CASSVGAGGRNQPQHF
NA	TRBD2	TRBV5-8	TRBJ2-5	TGTGCCAGCAGCCCGGGACTAGCGGGGATTCCGATCCAAGAGACCCAGTACTTC	CASSPGLAGIPIQETQYF
NA	NA	TRBV10-1	TRBJ1-4	TGCGCCAGCAGCCCGGGGAGCGCGGGGAATGAAAAACTGTTTTTT	CASSPGSAGNEKLFF
NA	NA	TRBV19	TRBJ1-1	TGTGCCAGTAGTACCCACAGGGAAGCTTTCTTT	CASSTHREAFF
NA	NA	TRBV9	TRBJ1-5	TGTGCCAGCAGCGTAGGTGGGGCAGTCGATCAGCCCCAGCATTTT	CASSVGGAVDQPQHF
few	NA	TRBV19	TRBJ1-1	TGTGCCAGTAGTATAAGACTGACAGGTCCGAACACTGAAGCTTTCTTT	CASSIRLTGPNTEAFF
NA	NA	TRBV12-5	TRBJ2-5	TGTGCTAGTGGTTTGGGAGGCCAAGAGACCCAGTACTTC	CASGLGGQETQYF
NA	TRBD1	TRBV30	TRBJ1-2	TGTGCCTGGAGGGGACAGCCTAACTATGGCTACACCTTC	CAWRGQPNYGYTF